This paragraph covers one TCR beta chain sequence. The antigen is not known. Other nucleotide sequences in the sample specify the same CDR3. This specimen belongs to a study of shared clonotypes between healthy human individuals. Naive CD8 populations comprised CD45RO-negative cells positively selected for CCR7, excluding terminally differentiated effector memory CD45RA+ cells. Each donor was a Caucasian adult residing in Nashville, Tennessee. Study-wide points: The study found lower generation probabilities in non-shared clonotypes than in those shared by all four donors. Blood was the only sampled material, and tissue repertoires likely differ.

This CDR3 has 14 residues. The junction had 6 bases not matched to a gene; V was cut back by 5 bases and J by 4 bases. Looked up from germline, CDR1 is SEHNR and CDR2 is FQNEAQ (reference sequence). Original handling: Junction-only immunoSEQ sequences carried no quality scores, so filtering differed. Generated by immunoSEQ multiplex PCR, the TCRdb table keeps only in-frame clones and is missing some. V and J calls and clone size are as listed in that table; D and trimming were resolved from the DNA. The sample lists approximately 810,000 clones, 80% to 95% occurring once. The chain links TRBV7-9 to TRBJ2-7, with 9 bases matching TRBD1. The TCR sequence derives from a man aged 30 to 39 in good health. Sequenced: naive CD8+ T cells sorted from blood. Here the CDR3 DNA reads TGTGCCAGCAGCCCGGGACAGGGCCCTTACGAGCAGTACTTC. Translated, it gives CASSPGQGPYEQYF.